Sequencing of this T cell receptor beta chain was carried out in a study of blood T cell repertoires in COVID-19. Study-wide background: Samples representing acute and convalescent COVID-19 were sourced from the United States, Italy and Spain. T cells, B-cell-depleted T cells, or PBMCs supplied cDNA or gDNA.

The protocol was immunoSEQ multiplex PCR, while the TCRdb copy is restricted to in-frame clones and leaves out a portion. Of hundreds of thousands of clones listed, about nine tenths are singletons. Material for sequencing was peripheral blood. This sequence originates from a man aged 40-50 years with acute or convalescent COVID-19.

CDR3 nucleotide sequence: TGTGCCAGCAGCTTAAATCCGGGACAGGGGAAGGGAGAGACCCAGTACTTC. Residues: CASSLNPGQGKGETQYF. The V gene is TRBV11-2, the J gene TRBJ2-5; 10 positions agree with TRBD1. This CDR3 comprises 17 residues. In germline, CDR1 is SGHAT, CDR2 FQNNGV. V lost 2 bases and J lost 4; bases outside the gene matches: 10. Full variable domain (remainder filled in from reference TRBV11-2 and TRBJ2-5): EAGVAQSPRYKIIEKRQSVAFWCNPISGHATLYWYQQILGQGPKLLIQFQNNGVVDDSQLPKDRFSAERLKGVDSTLKIQPAKLEDSAVYLCASSLNPGQGKGETQYFGPGTRLLVL.